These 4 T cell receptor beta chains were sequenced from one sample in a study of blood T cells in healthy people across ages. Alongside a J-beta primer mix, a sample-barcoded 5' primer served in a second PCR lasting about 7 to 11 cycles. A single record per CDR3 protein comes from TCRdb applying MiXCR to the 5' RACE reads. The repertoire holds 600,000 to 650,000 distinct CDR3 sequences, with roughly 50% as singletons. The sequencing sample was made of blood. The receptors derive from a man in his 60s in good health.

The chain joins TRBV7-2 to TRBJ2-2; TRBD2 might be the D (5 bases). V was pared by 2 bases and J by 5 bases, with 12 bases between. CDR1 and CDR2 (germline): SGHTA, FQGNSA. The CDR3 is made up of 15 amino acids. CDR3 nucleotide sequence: TGTGCCAGCAGCTTAAGAGGTCGGAGGACCGGGGAGCTGTTTTTT. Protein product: CASSLRGRRTGELFF.

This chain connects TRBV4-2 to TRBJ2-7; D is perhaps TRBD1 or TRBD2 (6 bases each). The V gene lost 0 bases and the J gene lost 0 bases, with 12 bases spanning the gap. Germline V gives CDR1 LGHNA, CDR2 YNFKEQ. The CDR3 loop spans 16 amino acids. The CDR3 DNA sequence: TGTGCCAGCAGCCAAGAGCCCGGGGGCGCCTCCTACGAGCAGTACTTC. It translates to CASSQEPGGASYEQYF.

The CDR3 region is CASRFHSPLHF. The CDR3 DNA follows: TGTGCCAGCCGGTTCCATTCACCCCTCCACTTT. The chain has TRBV6-1 and TRBJ1-6, with D hard to call. Trimming took off 8 bases at V and 8 bases at J, with 7 bases between the two ends. The CDR3 is 11 residues long. Germline V gene lookup returns CDR1 MNHNS and CDR2 SASEGT.

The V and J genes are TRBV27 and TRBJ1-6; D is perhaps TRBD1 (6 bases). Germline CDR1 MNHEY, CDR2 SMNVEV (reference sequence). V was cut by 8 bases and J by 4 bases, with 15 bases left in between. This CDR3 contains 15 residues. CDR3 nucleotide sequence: TGTGCCAGCGCCTGGGGGGGGCGGTATAATTCACCCCTCCACTTT. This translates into CASAWGGRYNSPLHF.